This entry lists 27 T cell receptor beta chains sequenced from one sample in a study of yellow fever vaccine responses in identical twins. TCRdb re-called the RT-PCR reads through MiXCR, storing one row per CDR3 protein. The repertoire consists of some 15,000 distinct CDR3 sequences, with 84% occurring once and the leading ten covering over 0.6%. Sequencing used T cells from blood (PBMCs), unsorted or a sorted subset (not recorded which), obtained before or after yellow fever vaccination (not recorded which). These receptors were taken from a woman younger than 30 who received the yellow fever vaccine.

The J gene is TRBJ1-4, the V gene TRBV12-3 or TRBV12-4; D ambiguous. There are 14 residues in the CDR3. With 3 bases removed from V and 7 bases from J, the gap between germline ends came to 12 bases. CDR3 region: CASSFTNIGEKLFF. The CDR3 nucleotides read TGTGCCAGCAGTTTTACGAATATAGGTGAAAAACTGTTTTTT.

The chain uses TRBV11-1 and TRBJ1-3, with 10 bases that match TRBD1. CDR3 length equals 16 residues. From germline, CDR1 is SGHAT and CDR2 FQDESV (reference sequence). Trimming removed 2 bases from V and 2 bases from J; junction bases left unmatched: 3. CDR3 coding DNA: TGTGCCAGCAGCTTACGGGGGACAGGGGCTGGAAACACCATATATTTT. As protein: CASSLRGTGAGNTIYF.

The genes are TRBV10-2 and TRBJ1-6, with D possibly being TRBD1 (5 bases). Germline CDR1 and CDR2: WSHSY and SAAADI. This CDR3 has 16 amino acids. V was shortened by 0 bases and J by 9 bases, with 15 bases between the two germline ends. CDR3 residues: CASSESDMITASPLHF. For the CDR3, the DNA is TGCGCCAGCAGTGAGTCGGACATGATAACAGCTTCACCCCTCCACTTT.

The chain joins TRBV28 to TRBJ2-1, with 8 bases identical to TRBD2. Germline CDR1 is MDHEN and CDR2 is SYDVKM. The CDR3 consists of 13 residues. The CDR3 DNA reads as TGTCGATGCGGCGGGAGGTCCTACAATGAGCAGTTCTTC. As protein: CRCGGRSYNEQFF.

With respect to this clonotype: At one end, the junction sequence differs from germline, possibly due to a read error. The rearrangement joins TRBV5-1 to TRBJ2-5; 12 bases agree with TRBD2. Germline V gene data show CDR1 as SGHRS and CDR2 as YFSETQ. This CDR3 comprises 16 residues. The CDR3, as DNA: TGCGCCAGTAGCTTCTGGACTAGCGGGGTTCAGGCGACCCAGTACTTC. Its translation is CASSFWTSGVQATQYF.

This clonotype is a singleton in its sample. This chain uses TRBV6-2 or TRBV6-3 with TRBJ2-1, with D perhaps assigned TRBD1 or TRBD2 (5 bases each). Germline loops: CDR1 MNHEY, CDR2 SVGEGT. The CDR3 runs 16 residues. V lost 2 bases and J lost 3, with 14 bases in between. CDR3 protein: CASSYGGTSGYNEQFF. CDR3 in DNA: TGTGCCAGCAGTTACGGGGGAACTTCCGGCTACAATGAGCAGTTCTTC.

The J gene is TRBJ2-3, the V gene TRBV6-1; 9 bases map to TRBD2. The CDR3 sequence is 15 residues long. Germline V gives CDR1 MNHNS, CDR2 SASEGT. With V trimmed by 5 bases and J by 7 bases, 10 bases remained unmatched. Here the CDR3 reads CASSKTSGSSYTQYF. As DNA, the CDR3 is TGTGCCAGCAGTAAGACTAGCGGATCGTCGTATACGCAGTATTTT.

The V call is TRBV11-1, the J call TRBJ1-1, with D possibly being TRBD1 (6 bases). This CDR3 comprises 13 residues. Trimming pared 7 bases from V and 1 base from J, leaving 10 bases between. Germline loops: CDR1 SGHAT, CDR2 FQDESV (reference sequence). This CDR3 reads CASNPTGNTEAFF. CDR3 in DNA: TGTGCCAGCAACCCGACAGGGAACACTGAAGCTTTCTTT.

The chain uses TRBV18 and TRBJ1-1; maybe TRBD1 (5 bases). V was cut by 2 bases and J by 0 bases, with 13 bases left in between. Germline loops: CDR1 KGHSH, CDR2 LQKENI. The CDR3 is 16 amino acids. DNA for the CDR3: TGTGCCAGCTCACCAGACAGTTTCACGATGAACACTGAAGCTTTCTTT. Amino acid sequence: CASSPDSFTMNTEAFF.

This rearrangement joins TRBV25-1 to TRBJ2-5; D gene unclear. Trimming shortened V by 3 bases and J by 4 bases, and 9 bases separated the two germline ends. The CDR3 contains 13 residues. CDR1 is MGHDK, CDR2 SYGVNS, per germline. This CDR3 is CASSDTDPETQYF. The CDR3 bases are TGTGCCAGCAGTGATACGGACCCAGAGACCCAGTACTTC. The whole variable domain, filled in from reference TRBV25-1 and TRBJ2-5, reads EADIYQTPRYLVIGTGKKITLECSQTMGHDKMYWYQQDPGMELHLIHYSYGVNSTEKGDLSSESTVSRIRTEHFPLTLESARPSHTSQYLCASSDTDPETQYFGPGTRLLVL.

The chain recombines TRBV20-1 with TRBJ1-5; TRBD1 agrees at 8 bases. The junction had 10 bases not matched to a gene; V was cut back by 6 bases and J by 3 bases. This CDR3 contains 15 residues. The V gene's germline CDR1 is DFQATT and CDR2 SNEGSKA (reference sequence). DNA for the CDR3: TGCAGTGCCGCTACCCGGACAGGGTTCAATCAGCCCCAGCATTTT. As protein: CSAATRTGFNQPQHF.

The rearrangement uses TRBV6-2 or TRBV6-3 and TRBJ2-5, with D possibly being TRBD1 or TRBD2 (5 bases each). CDR1 and CDR2 from the germline V gene are MNHEY and SVGEGT. The CDR3 covers 17 residues. Deletions cut 2 bases from V and 3 bases from J, with 19 bases between. CDR3: CASSYKWGTQGKETQYF. CDR3 sequence (DNA): TGTGCCAGCAGTTACAAGTGGGGGACGCAGGGAAAAGAGACCCAGTACTTC.

The chain uses TRBV13 and TRBJ2-2; TRBD1 matches 8 bases. CDR1 and CDR2 from the germline V gene are PRHDT and FYEKMQ (reference sequence). Trimming removed 2 bases from V and 3 bases from J; junction bases left unmatched: 11. This CDR3 has 18 amino acids. The CDR3 DNA is TGTGCCAGCAGCTTACCGGTCCGGACAGGGCGTCACACCGGGGAGCTGTTTTTT. Amino acids: CASSLPVRTGRHTGELFF.

The V gene is TRBV29-1, the J gene TRBJ1-5; D is uncertain. Trimming took 4 bases from V and 7 from J, leaving 14 bases between them. Germline loops: CDR1 SQVTM, CDR2 ANQGSEA. The CDR3 has 13 amino acids. This chain's CDR3 is CSVGDGVRQPQHF. The CDR3 DNA sequence: TGCAGCGTTGGTGACGGTGTCAGACAGCCCCAGCATTTT.

The rearrangement links TRBV6-5 to TRBJ2-7, with TRBD2 matching over 8 bases. J was trimmed by 4 bases and V by 2 bases; bases with no gene match: 7. CDR3 length equals 15 residues. The germline CDR1 and CDR2 sequences are MNHEY and SVGAGI. Written as DNA, the CDR3 is TGTGCCAGCAGTTACGGGGTAGCGGGATTGTACGAGCAGTACTTC. Its protein product is CASSYGVAGLYEQYF.

The V gene is TRBV30, the J gene TRBJ1-2, with D possibly matching TRBD1 (5 bases). The germline gives CDR1 GTSNPN, CDR2 SVGIG (reference sequence). The V end lost 4 bases, the J end lost 8 bases, and 17 bases lay between the germline ends. The CDR3 loop spans 13 amino acids. This chain's CDR3 is CAWIGGAQGGYTF. The CDR3 region has the DNA TGTGCCTGGATAGGAGGGGCACAAGGCGGCTACACCTTC.

The gene calls are TRBV7-6 and TRBJ1-2; D gene unclear. The germline V gene has CDR1 SGHVS and CDR2 FNYEAQ. Trimming cost V 5 bases and J 9 bases, with 22 bases left between them. CDR3 size: 15 residues. The CDR3: CASSENPAGEVSYTF. The CDR3 DNA reads as TGTGCCAGCAGCGAGAACCCGGCTGGGGAAGTAAGCTACACCTTC. Complete variable domain (other parts from reference TRBV7-6 and TRBJ1-2): GAGVSQSPRYKVTKRGQDVALRCDPISGHVSLYWYRQALGQGPEFLTYFNYEAQQDKSGLPNDRFSAERPEGSISTLTIQRTEQRDSAMYRCASSENPAGEVSYTFGSGTRLTVV.

This chain joins TRBV21-1 and TRBJ1-6. TRBV21-1 is a pseudogene. The CDR3 spans 15 residues. The CDR3 nucleotides read TGTGCCAGCAGCAAAGCGCAGGAGGGGAATTCACCCCTCCACTTT. The encoded protein is CASSKAQEGNSPLHF.

V is TRBV2 and J is TRBJ2-1; D remains unclear. Germline loops: CDR1 SNHLY, CDR2 FYNNEI. Trimming pared 2 bases from V and 10 bases from J, leaving 9 bases between. The length of the CDR3 is 12 residues. CDR3 protein: CASSEPALEQFF. The CDR3, as DNA: TGTGCCAGCAGTGAACCTGCGTTGGAGCAGTTCTTC.

The chain recombines TRBV5-1 with TRBJ2-3, with D uncertain. Deletions cut 3 bases from V and 3 bases from J, with 11 bases between. The CDR3 spans 14 residues. Per germline, CDR1 SGHRS and CDR2 YFSETQ. The CDR3 here is CASSSPPSTDTQYF. The CDR3 region has the DNA TGCGCCAGCAGCTCACCACCGAGTACAGATACGCAGTATTTT.

The gene calls are TRBV5-1 and TRBJ1-1, with D maybe TRBD1 (6 bases). This CDR3 has 15 residues. CDR1 and CDR2 from the germline V gene are SGHRS and YFSETQ. The V end lost 0 bases, the J end lost 1 base, and 10 bases lay between the germline ends. This CDR3 reads CASSLEVRGNTEAFF. CDR3 sequence (DNA): TGCGCCAGCAGCTTGGAAGTCAGGGGGAACACTGAAGCTTTCTTT.

CDR3 protein: CASSPPAAALSGNTIYF. CDR3 coding DNA: TGTGCCAGCTCACCACCGGCAGCCGCCCTCTCTGGAAACACCATATATTTT. V is TRBV18 and J is TRBJ1-3; D is undetermined. Per germline, CDR1 KGHSH and CDR2 LQKENI. The length of the CDR3 is 17 residues. The V gene lost 0 bases and the J gene lost 0 bases, with 12 bases spanning the gap.

The chain recombines TRBV12-3 or TRBV12-4 with TRBJ1-1, with no clear D. CDR3 length: 13 residues. V lost 3 bases, J lost 1 base, and 6 bases lay in between. The CDR3 nucleotides are TGTGCCAGCAGTTTCAGGTGGAACACTGAAGCTTTCTTT. Translation: CASSFRWNTEAFF.

The chain combines TRBV19 with TRBJ2-2; D uncertain. Deletions cut 6 bases from V and 8 bases from J, with 10 bases between. The CDR3 loop spans 12 amino acids. In germline, CDR1 is LNHDA, CDR2 SQIVND (reference sequence). The CDR3 reads CASRQISGELFF. The DNA of the CDR3 is TGTGCCAGTAGGCAAATCTCTGGGGAGCTGTTTTTT.

The rearrangement joins TRBV11-3 to TRBJ2-7; D is possibly TRBD2 (6 bases). CDR3 length: 16 residues. In germline, CDR1 is SGHNT, CDR2 YENEEA. The V and J ends lost 0 bases and 0 bases respectively, with 12 bases between them. The CDR3 is CASSLDGAGTSYEQYF. In nucleotides, the CDR3 is TGTGCCAGCAGCTTAGATGGTGCGGGAACCTCCTACGAGCAGTACTTC.

The chain has TRBV12-3 or TRBV12-4 and TRBJ1-2, with TRBD1 matching 9 bases. CDR3 size: 16 residues. The V gene end was trimmed by 6 bases and the J gene end by 4 bases; junction bases not matched to a gene: 12. CDR3: CASSTSPGQGTYGYTF. CDR3 DNA sequence: TGTGCCAGCAGCACGTCGCCGGGACAGGGCACCTATGGCTACACCTTC.

This rearrangement joins TRBV10-1 to TRBJ2-1; a possible D gene is TRBD2 (6 bases). The CDR3 consists of 15 residues. From germline, CDR1 is WNHNN and CDR2 SYGVQD (reference sequence). The V and J ends lost 8 bases and 0 bases respectively, with 14 bases between them. The DNA for the CDR3 is TGCGCCAGCGGGGGGTCCCGGAGCTCCTACAATGAGCAGTTCTTC. Translated, it gives CASGGSRSSYNEQFF.